This is a list of T cell receptor beta chains from one sample in a study of blood T cell repertoires in COVID-19. Data came from immunoSEQ multiplex PCR; TCRdb stores just in-frame clones and leaves some out. The repertoire has under 350,000 clones, roughly nine tenths of them found once; the top ten carry 2% to 3%. Input material: PBMCs or T cells enriched from blood (not recorded which). These TCRs come from a man aged 55 to 70 who had recovered from COVID-19. Both conserved end residues are part of each CDR3. A D gene is named only where the DNA matches it firmly. Clone size is not always given. Where it is, it says once, few, many or a class for expanded clones.

NA TRBJ1-1 TRBV4-1 NA CASSQDAIRTGHTEAFF TGCGCCAGCAGCCAAGATGCGATTCGTACAGGTCACACTGAAGCTTTCTTT
NA TRBJ2-1 TRBV24-1 NA CATSDQQGVREFF TGTGCCACCAGTGACCAACAGGGAGTCCGGGAGTTCTTC
NA TRBJ1-4 TRBV28 NA CASWSATNEKLFF TGTGCCAGCTGGAGTGCAACTAATGAAAAACTGTTTTTT
NA TRBJ1-2 TRBV2 NA CALGGAAYGYTF TGTGCCCTGGGGGGAGCAGCCTATGGCTACACCTTC
NA TRBJ1-2 TRBV2 TRBD1 CASSGDRGTNYGYTF TGTGCCAGCAGTGGGGACAGGGGTACGAACTATGGCTACACCTTC
NA TRBJ2-1 TRBV7-3 NA CASSGHGLTYNEQFF TGTGCCAGCAGCGGCCACGGACTAACCTACAATGAGCAGTTCTTC
NA TRBJ2-5 TRBV27 NA CASSFAGETQYF TGTGCCAGCAGTTTCGCCGGTGAGACCCAGTACTTC
once TRBJ1-1 TRBV27 TRBD1 CASSRDRGAEAFF TGTGCCAGCAGTCGGGACAGGGGCGCTGAAGCTTTCTTT
NA TRBJ1-4 TRBV5-5 TRBD1 CASSINPGQGSELFF TGTGCCAGCAGCATAAATCCGGGACAGGGATCAGAACTGTTTTTT
NA TRBJ2-5 TRBV9 TRBD2 CASTRSSGGIQETQYF TGTGCCAGCACCCGATCTAGCGGGGGGATCCAAGAGACCCAGTACTTC
NA TRBJ2-3 TRBV3-1/TRBV3-2 TRBD2 CASSQGPRLAGLTDTQYF TGTGCCAGCAGCCAAGGACCTCGTTTAGCGGGTTTGACAGATACGCAGTATTTT
NA TRBJ2-2 TRBV15 NA CATSLRTTKGELFF TGTGCCACCAGCTTACGGACAACGAAGGGGGAGCTGTTTTTT
NA TRBJ2-1 TRBV10-3 NA CAIRPDRSKYNEQFF TGTGCCATCAGACCCGACAGGAGTAAATACAATGAGCAGTTCTTC
NA TRBJ2-1 TRBV2 NA CASSAPLRVSNEQFF TGTGCCAGCAGTGCCCCCCTAAGAGTTTCCAATGAGCAGTTCTTC
NA TRBJ2-5 TRBV9 NA CASSRGRGVQETQYF TGTGCCAGCAGCAGGGGGAGAGGTGTCCAAGAGACCCAGTACTTC
NA TRBJ2-7 TRBV6-6 NA CASREGQYEQYF TGTGCCAGCAGGGAGGGACAGTACGAGCAGTACTTC
NA TRBJ2-1 TRBV11-2 TRBD2 CASSLPERGVYNEQFF TGTGCCAGCAGCTTACCCGAGCGGGGGGTATACAATGAGCAGTTCTTC